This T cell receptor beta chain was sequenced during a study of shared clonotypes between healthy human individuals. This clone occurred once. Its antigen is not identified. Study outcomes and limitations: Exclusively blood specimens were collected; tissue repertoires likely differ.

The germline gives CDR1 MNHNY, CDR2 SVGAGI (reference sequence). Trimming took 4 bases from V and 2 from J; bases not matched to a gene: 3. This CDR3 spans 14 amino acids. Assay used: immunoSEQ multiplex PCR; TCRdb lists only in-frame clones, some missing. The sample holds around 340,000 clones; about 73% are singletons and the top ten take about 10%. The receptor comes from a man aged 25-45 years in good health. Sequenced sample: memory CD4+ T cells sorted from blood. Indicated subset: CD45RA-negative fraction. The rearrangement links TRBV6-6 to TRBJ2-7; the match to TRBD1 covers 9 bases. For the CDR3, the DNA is TGTGCCAGCAGTTCTCGACAGGGGGCCTACGAGCAGTACTTC. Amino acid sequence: CASSSRQGAYEQYF.